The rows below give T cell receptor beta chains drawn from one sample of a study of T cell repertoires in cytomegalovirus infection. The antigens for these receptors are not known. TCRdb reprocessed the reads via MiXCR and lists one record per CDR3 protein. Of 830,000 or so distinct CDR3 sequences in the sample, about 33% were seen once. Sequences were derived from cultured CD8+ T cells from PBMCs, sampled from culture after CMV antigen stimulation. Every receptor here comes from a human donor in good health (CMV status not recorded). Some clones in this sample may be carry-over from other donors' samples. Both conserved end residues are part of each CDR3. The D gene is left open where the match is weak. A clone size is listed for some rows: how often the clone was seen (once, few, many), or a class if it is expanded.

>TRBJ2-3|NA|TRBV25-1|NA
TGTGCCAGCAGTGAATGGGGAGTTAATGCCCGCACAGATACGCAGTATTTT
CASSEWGVNARTDTQYF
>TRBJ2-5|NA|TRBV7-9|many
TGTGCCAGCAGCCCACGCAGAGGGCCCGCAGTAGAGACCCAGTACTTC
CASSPRRGPAVETQYF
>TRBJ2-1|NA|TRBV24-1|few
TGTGCCACCAGTGACCACCGACAGGACCCTTTCAATGAGCAGTTCTTC
CATSDHRQDPFNEQFF
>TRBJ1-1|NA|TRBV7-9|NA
TGTGCCAGCAGCTTAGGAATTTTGAGGGAGGGACAAAACACTGAAGCTTTCTTT
CASSLGILREGQNTEAFF
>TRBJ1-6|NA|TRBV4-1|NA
TGCGCCAGCAGCGGTTTCCTACCAGCCAATTCACCCCTCCACTTT
CASSGFLPANSPLHF
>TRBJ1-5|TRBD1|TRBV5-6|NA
TGTGCCAGCAGCTTTCGGGACAGGGGGTCTGATAGCAATCAGCCCCAGCATTTT
CASSFRDRGSDSNQPQHF
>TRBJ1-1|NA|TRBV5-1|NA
TGCGCCAGCCTTGGAACGGAGGGGGAGACCACTGAAGCTTTCTTT
CASLGTEGETTEAFF
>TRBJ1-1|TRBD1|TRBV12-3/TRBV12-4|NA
TGTGCCAGCAGCGATTTACAGGGGACAAGCACTGAAGCTTTCTTT
CASSDLQGTSTEAFF
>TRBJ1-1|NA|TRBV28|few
TGTGCCAGCAGTTTACTGGGTTCTTTTACTGAAGCTTTCTTT
CASSLLGSFTEAFF
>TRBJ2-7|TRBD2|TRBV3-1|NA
TGTGCCAGCAGCCAACAAAGGGGACTAGCGGGCTCAACCTACGAGCAGTACTTC
CASSQQRGLAGSTYEQYF
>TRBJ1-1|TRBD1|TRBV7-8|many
TGTGCCAGCAGCTTAAAGGCCAGGGGGCACAGGGGGGCTGAAGCTTTCTTT
CASSLKARGHRGAEAFF
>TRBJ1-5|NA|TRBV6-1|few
TGTGCCAGCAGTGAAGCCCCCAGGGTTTTGAGCAATCAGCCCCAGCATTTT
CASSEAPRVLSNQPQHF
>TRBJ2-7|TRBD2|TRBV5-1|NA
TGCACCAGCACTCAAGGAGCGGGGGGACCCTACGAGCAGTACTTC
CTSTQGAGGPYEQYF
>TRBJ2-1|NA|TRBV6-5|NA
TGTGCCAGCAGTTTTCAGGGTATCAATGAGCAGTTCTTC
CASSFQGINEQFF
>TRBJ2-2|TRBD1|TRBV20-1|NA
TGCAGTGCTAGAGATGGGACAGGAGTGAACACCGGGGAGCTGTTTTTT
CSARDGTGVNTGELFF
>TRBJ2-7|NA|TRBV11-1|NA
TGTGCCAGCCAAGGTTTCTCGGGCTACGAGCAGTACTTC
CASQGFSGYEQYF
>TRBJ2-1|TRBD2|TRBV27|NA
TGTGCCAGCAGTCTGGGACTAGCGGGGGTGGCTGAGCAGTTCTTC
CASSLGLAGVAEQFF
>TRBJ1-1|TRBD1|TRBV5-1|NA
TGCGCCAGCAGCTTGGCTACGGGACAGGGTGTGAACACTGAAGCTTTCTTT
CASSLATGQGVNTEAFF
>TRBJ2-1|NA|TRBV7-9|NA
TGTGCCAGCAGCTTTAGGAGTCGTCCCAACAATGAGCAGTTCTTC
CASSFRSRPNNEQFF
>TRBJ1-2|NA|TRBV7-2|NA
TGTGCCAGCACTATAGACAGTGGCGACAACTATGGCTACACCTTC
CASTIDSGDNYGYTF
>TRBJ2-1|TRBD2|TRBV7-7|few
TGTGCTAGCAGCTTAAGTTGGGGGGGGATCGATGAGCAGTTCTTC
CASSLSWGGIDEQFF
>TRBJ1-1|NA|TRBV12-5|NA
TGTGCTAGTGGTTTGTCGGGGGGGTTGAACACTGAAGCTTTCTTT
CASGLSGGLNTEAFF
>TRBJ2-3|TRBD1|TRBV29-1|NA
TGCAGCGCCCCGGGACAGCCGCGCACAGATACGCAGTATTTT
CSAPGQPRTDTQYF
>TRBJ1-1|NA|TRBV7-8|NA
TGTGCCAGCTTCCAGACCCGGACAATTGGTTTCTTT
CASFQTRTIGFF
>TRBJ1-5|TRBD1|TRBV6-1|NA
TGTGCCAGCAGTGAAACGGGACAGGGGGCGCGTCAGCCCCAGCATTTT
CASSETGQGARQPQHF
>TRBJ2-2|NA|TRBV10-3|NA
TGTGCCATCTTCTGGGAGAACACCGGGGAGCTGTTTTTT
CAIFWENTGELFF
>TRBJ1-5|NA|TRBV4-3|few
TGCGCCAGCAGCCAAGGATCAGGCGGACACGGGGGCCAGCCCCAGCATTTT
CASSQGSGGHGGQPQHF
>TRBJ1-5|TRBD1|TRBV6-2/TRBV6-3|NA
TGTGCCAGCAGTTACTCTGGACAGGGGATAGACTTCAATCAGCCCCAGCATTTT
CASSYSGQGIDFNQPQHF
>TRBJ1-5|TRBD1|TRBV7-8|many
TGTGCCAGCAGCTTATACAGGGGATGGGATCAGCCCCAGCATTTT
CASSLYRGWDQPQHF
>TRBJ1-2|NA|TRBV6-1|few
TGTGCCAGCAGTGAAGGAGGTATGAGGACGGGGGCCCCTTATGGCTACACCTTC
CASSEGGMRTGAPYGYTF
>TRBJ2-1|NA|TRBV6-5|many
TGTGCCAGCACCCTTTTCTTGGGTGGGGATGAGCAGTTCTTC
CASTLFLGGDEQFF
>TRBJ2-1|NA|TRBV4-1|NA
TGCGCCAGCAGCCAAGAGTTAAGGTCTGAGCAGTTCTTC
CASSQELRSEQFF
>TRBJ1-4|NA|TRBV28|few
TGTGCCAGCAGTCTTGGACAATCTACTAATGAAAAACTGTTTTTT
CASSLGQSTNEKLFF
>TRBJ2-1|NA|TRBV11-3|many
TGTGCCAGCAGCTCCGCAGGGAACAATGAGCAGTTCTTC
CASSSAGNNEQFF
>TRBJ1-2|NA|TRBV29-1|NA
TGCAGCGTTGAAGGGCCTTCGTATGGCTACACCTTC
CSVEGPSYGYTF
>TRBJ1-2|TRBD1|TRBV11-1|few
TGTGCCAGCAGCTTCCTCCAGGGACAGGGGCAGATTTTCGGCGGCTACACCTTC
CASSFLQGQGQIFGGYTF
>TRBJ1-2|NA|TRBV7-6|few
TGTGCCAGCAGCGTAAGGGGGTCTAACTATGGCTACACCTTC
CASSVRGSNYGYTF
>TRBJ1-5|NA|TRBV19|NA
TGTGCCAGTCGAGGGCTTAGCAATCAGCCCCAGCATTTT
CASRGLSNQPQHF
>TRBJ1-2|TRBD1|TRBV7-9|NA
TGTGCCAGCAGCTTCTCGGACAGGGATAACTATGGCTACACCTTC
CASSFSDRDNYGYTF
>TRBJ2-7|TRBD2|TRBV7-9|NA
TGTGCCAGCAGCGGCAGCACTAGCGGAAGGATCTCCTACGAGCAGTACTTC
CASSGSTSGRISYEQYF
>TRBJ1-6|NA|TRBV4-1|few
TGCGCCAGCAGCCAAGTTCGAGACAGCTCCTATAATTCACCCCTCCACTTT
CASSQVRDSSYNSPLHF
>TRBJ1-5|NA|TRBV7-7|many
TGTGCTAGCAGCTTAAGGAGGCTTTGGGAATGCAATCAGCCCCAGCATTTT
CASSLRRLWECNQPQHF
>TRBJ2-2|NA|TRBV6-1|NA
TGTGCCAGCAGTGGGCAGTATTCATGGAACACCGGGGAGCTGTTTTTT
CASSGQYSWNTGELFF
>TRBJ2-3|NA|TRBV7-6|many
TGTGCCAGCAGCTTAGGAGGCTCCCTCACAGATACGCAGTATTTT
CASSLGGSLTDTQYF
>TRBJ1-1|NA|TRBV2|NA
TGTGCCAGCAGGGAACAGGGTCGGAAGGGCACTGAAGCTTTCTTT
CASREQGRKGTEAFF
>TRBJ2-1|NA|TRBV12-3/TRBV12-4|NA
TGTGCCAGCAGTTTAGTAGGCCCTATCCAGGAGCAGTTCTTC
CASSLVGPIQEQFF
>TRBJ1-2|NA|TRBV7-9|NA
TGTGTCAGCATCTTAGAACTTAATGCGGGGTCGACAAACTATGGCTACACCTTC
CVSILELNAGSTNYGYTF
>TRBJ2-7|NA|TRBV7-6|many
TGTGCCAGCAGCACGGACGGGCTTTACGAGCAGTACTTC
CASSTDGLYEQYF
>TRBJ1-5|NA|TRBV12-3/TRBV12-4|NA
TGTGCCAGCAGTTTAGAGGCACAGGATGGTCAGCCCCAGCATTTT
CASSLEAQDGQPQHF
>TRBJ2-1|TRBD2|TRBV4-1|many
TGCGCCAGCAGCCAAGACGGGGGGGAGGCCTACAATGAGCAGTTCTTC
CASSQDGGEAYNEQFF
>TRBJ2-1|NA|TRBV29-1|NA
TGCAGCGTTGAACGGTTATGGTCAACAAGCTCCTACAATGAGCAGTTCTTC
CSVERLWSTSSYNEQFF
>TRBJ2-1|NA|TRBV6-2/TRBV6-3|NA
TGTGCCAGCAGGACCCGTAGGGGCTACAATGAGCAGTTCTTC
CASRTRRGYNEQFF
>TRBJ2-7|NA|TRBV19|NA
TGTGCCAGTAGTCTCGGGGAAGACTACGAGCAGTACTTC
CASSLGEDYEQYF
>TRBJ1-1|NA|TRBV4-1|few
TGCGCCAGCAGCCAAGATCCGGGCCCCAACACTGAAGCTTTCTTT
CASSQDPGPNTEAFF
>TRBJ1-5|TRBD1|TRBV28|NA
TGTGCCAGCAGTCCCCGGACAGGCCTTGGTCAGCCCCAGCATTTT
CASSPRTGLGQPQHF